The text below deals with one TCR beta chain. Its antigen is still unknown. The record originates from a study of CD8+ T cells in alopecia areata. Study findings and constraints: Sharing of TCR sequences between patients (possibly for HLA-related reasons) was less clear than in mice.

The V gene's germline CDR1 is SEHNR and CDR2 FQNEAQ (reference sequence). The ends were cut back, 7 bases at V and 4 bases at J, with 19 bases in the middle. The CDR3 has 16 amino acids. RNA was isolated and reverse transcribed to cDNA, the sequencing template. This table comes from immunoSEQ multiplex PCR, and its TCRdb copy is limited to in-frame clones, with some not included. The sample consists of 140,000 or so clones, around 49% of them appearing once. The sequence derives from a human donor with alopecia areata. The chain combines TRBV7-9 with TRBJ2-2, with TRBD2 as a possible D gene (7 bases). The material sequenced was CD4+ T cells sorted from blood, taken at week 0. In nucleotides, the CDR3 is TGTGCCAGCACCCTAGCCGGGGGGCCGTTCACCGGGGAGCTGTTTTTT. Residues: CASTLAGGPFTGELFF.